What follows describes a single T cell receptor (beta chain). Seattle participants joined during active infection and were tracked over time. Germline CDR1 is SGHAT and CDR2 is FQNNGV. This CDR3 spans 15 amino acids. Deletions cut 8 bases from V and 5 bases from J, with 21 bases between. The data stem from a study of blood T cell repertoires in COVID-19. Turning to the study itself: Spain, Italy and the United States supplied samples that represented acute and convalescent COVID-19.

Original processing methods: Nucleated cell number was recorded as an estimate derived from reference gene primer amplification. The assay was immunoSEQ multiplex PCR, and TCRdb's table has in-frame clones only and misses some. V and J calls and clone size are those listed in that table; D and trimming were worked out from the DNA. The sample lists about 310,000 clones, almost 90% occurring once. The V and J genes are TRBV11-2 and TRBJ2-5, with a tentative D call TRBD1 (6 bases). Sequencing used peripheral blood. The clonotype comes from a woman in her 30s with COVID-19, enrolled during active disease. CDR3: CASGRRGLQSETQYF. The CDR3 DNA follows: TGTGCCAGCGGACGCAGGGGTCTTCAATCGGAGACCCAGTACTTC.